This TCR beta chain was recorded in a study of blood T cell repertoires in COVID-19 (dated by TCRdb to the early 2020s). Regarding the complete study: Samples covering the acute and convalescent phases of COVID-19 were provided by collaborators in the United States, Italy and Spain. Where available, HLA class I and class II types were obtained from metadata supplied by the sample provider rather than from assay-based typing. The samples were drawn from two sources: the first 160 participants of the ongoing ImmuneRACE study, and 1,200 or so subjects contributed by 6 global collaborators. A freely available public database, intended as a resource for researchers studying the immune response to SARS-CoV-2, is where the repertoires were released. A de-identified subject ID, COVID-19 status, age in years and sex were almost always included in the sample metadata. Subjects who had been exposed to COVID-19, were actively infected with it, or had recovered from it provided the deeply sampled blood TCRbeta repertoires that made up the dataset. The material from the prospective study consisted of cDNA or gDNA derived from T cells, B-cell-depleted T cells, or PBMCs.

The immunoSEQ Assay, a bias-controlled multiplex PCR, was used to amplify TCRbeta CDR3 regions from genomic DNA. Under the source paper's analysis protocol: The number of nucleated cells in each sample was estimated from the amplification of reference gene primers within the assay. To quantify the absolute abundance of each unique TCRbeta CDR3 rearrangement, sequence reads were collapsed and filtered. For each sample, productive Simpson clonality was calculated as the square root of Simpson's diversity index across productive rearrangements. TCRdb stores this immuneACCESS table with in-frame sequences only. Part of the clones is absent; in the studies checked, under half of the shortfall reflects unresolved V genes, and no reason is known for the rest. V and J calls and clone size are copied from that table; D and trimming were computed from the DNA. A total of about 240,000 clones appear in this sample, roughly four fifths of them only once. The top ten hold under 5% of the sample.

V loses 4 bases of germline sequence and J loses 6 bases, and the interval between the two ends is 14 bases. Reading the germline V gene gives CDR1 SGHRS and CDR2 YFSETQ. The CDR3 measures 14 amino acids from cysteine to phenylalanine. Only the CDR3 DNA stays, 42 bases, in frame from base 1. What the authors observed across the whole study: How much clinical and demographic metadata was included differed by source and by participant, and the metadata was provided uncurated.

Collaborating institutions collected whole blood in K2EDTA tubes following their own protocols. For TCRbeta analysis, collaborators shipped samples as frozen whole blood, isolated PBMCs, or DNA extracted from either of those sample types. Remarks on this clone: Its target antigen remains unknown. No much larger clone is present one base from it, and per-base qualities are unavailable.

The V and J genes are TRBV5-1 and TRBJ2-1, with an unclear D gene assignment. Sequenced sample: peripheral blood. The TCR sequence derives from a man aged 50 to 60 with acute or convalescent COVID-19. The CDR3 is CASSVGLEGNEQFF. The sequence in DNA is TGCGCCAGCAGCGTTGGGCTCGAAGGCAATGAGCAGTTCTTC.